This TCR beta chain was sequenced in a study of CD8 T cells in ankylosing spondylitis. This clonotype was seen more than once but under ten times. TCRdb re-analysed the 5' RACE reads in MiXCR, keeping a single row per CDR3 protein. The table records about 23,000 distinct CDR3 sequences, less than 20% of them present only once. CDR1 and CDR2 from the germline V gene are SQVTM and ANQGSEA. V was clipped by 8 bases and J by 6 bases; unmatched bases: 12. There are 15 residues in the CDR3. Sequencing was performed on blood. This sequence joins TRBV29-1 and TRBJ2-3, with 12 bases fitting TRBD1. The sequence derives from a male donor with ankylosing spondylitis or in good health (not recorded which). The CDR3 DNA follows: TGCAGCACCGTCCCGGGACAGGGGGCGCGGGATACGCAGTATTTT. Translated, it gives CSTVPGQGARDTQYF.